This TCR beta chain is drawn from a study of shared clonotypes between healthy human individuals (TCRdb year 2020). Looking at the study overall: A few men and a couple of women, aged 18 to 49 years, made up the cohort. Blood TCR repertoires of roughly 5 healthy adults were deeply sequenced to estimate repertoire size and the extent of clonotype sharing between individuals. Between about 0.85 and 8.9 billion PBMCs per donor were obtained by leukapheresis. For each donor, CD4 naive and CD4 memory were each run on three plates, CD8 naive on two plates, and CD8 memory on one plate. To increase sequencing depth and limit assay-specific biases, TCR repertoire library preparation and sequencing were carried out by different laboratories using diverse techniques. On the study overall, not on this receptor specifically: Rarefaction of sorted-subset datasets indicated incomplete sequencing despite the large sequencing depth. Compared with non-shared clonotypes, clonotypes shared by all four sorted-subset donors had higher generation probabilities. Pairwise subsampling led to the expectation that sequencing depth would affect the degree of clonotype sharing among donors. Estimated clonotype richness was generally larger for naive than for memory subsets. Because the study included only a small number of donors, the genetic and exposure-history diversity represented was limited. Only blood was sampled, and tissue TCR repertoires likely differ from those in blood. Sharing across a few donors was observed for approximately 5% of naive CD4, under 4% of naive CD8, 2% to 2.5% of memory CD4, and around 0.4% of memory CD8 clonotypes.

Using the deep immunoSEQ assay, TCR CDR3 regions were amplified from genomic DNA by multiplex PCR. For each cell subset, the extracted genomic DNA was distributed evenly across all wells of several immunoSEQ 96-well plates, and each plate served as one replicate. For sorted subsets, 150 to 250 ng genomic DNA, equal to 30,000 or so T cell genomes, was loaded into each replicate PCR. Purified libraries were quantified with a Qubit 3.0 fluorometer, sized on a Bioanalyzer 2100, and re-quantified with the KAPA Library Quantification kit. A separate single-read 150-cycle Illumina NextSeq 550 flow cell was used to sequence each immunoSEQ 96-well plate. The paper's data handling went like this. Because the immunoSEQ output held only junctional sequences and lacked quality scores, the filtering could not match the filtering applied to full-length reads. To assign V/J genes and CDR3, sequences were annotated against IMGT germline references using PyIR, a Python wrapper for IgBLAST v1.9. Any read was removed if the V/J assignment was weak (E-value above 1e-6), the CDR3 was missing, or the read contained stop codons, out-of-frame junctions, or ambiguous translated residues. V3J clonotypes were defined as sequences sharing the same inferred V gene, J gene, and CDR3 amino acid sequence. Percentage overlap between repertoires was computed as shared unique clonotypes divided by the size of the smaller repertoire. Repertoire richness was assessed with RTK rarefaction, the Chao1 estimator, and Recon v2.1 estimates of unobserved clonotypes. Generation probabilities were computed with OLGA for all TCRbeta clonotypes obtained by the gDNA method from a few donors. TCRdb retrieved this table from immuneACCESS and kept in-frame rearrangements only. Not all clones are present; in checked studies, unresolved V genes account for under half, and no reason is known for the remainder. From that table come the V and J calls and clone size; the DNA was used to work out D and trimming. This sample comprises around 1.4 million clones, around 98.5% of them detected only once. Jointly, the top ten make up roughly 0.35% of the sample.

Donors were healthy HIV-negative adults with no recently reported acute infections or vaccinations. All donors were Caucasian adults living in Nashville, Tennessee, USA. Magnetic negative selection was used to enrich CD4+ T cells, after which naive cells were positively selected on CD45RA and the negative fraction became the memory subset. After blood collection by leukapheresis, PBMCs were isolated using Ficoll-Histopaque density gradient centrifugation and then cryopreserved in the vapor phase of liquid nitrogen. Analytical flow cytometry was used to check the purity and quantity of every magnetically sorted T cell population. Genomic DNA was isolated from each sorted fraction and quantified by UV absorbance on a Nanodrop 2000c. About this clone: Its antigen remains undetermined. One base away there is no much larger clone; base qualities are not given. Additional DNA sequences in this sample encode the identical CDR3.

From its cysteine to its phenylalanine, the CDR3 spans 9 amino acids. The sequence is cut down to CDR3 DNA, 27 bases in frame from base 1. Trimming removed 7 bases from V and 7 bases from J, leaving 3 bases between the germline ends. CDR1 and CDR2 are drawn from the germline V gene (reference sequence): SEHNR, FQNEAQ. This TCR came from a man aged 30 to 45 in good health. Here the chain combines TRBV7-9 and TRBJ2-3; no D gene is confidently identified. The sample taken for sequencing was naive CD4+ T cells sorted from blood. The cell subset or site label on this specimen signifies: CD45RA+ positively selected. The nucleotide sequence reads as follows: TGTGCCAGCACCCATACGCAGTATTTT. Translated, it gives CASTHTQYF.